The source of this TCR beta chain is a study of T cell repertoires in cytomegalovirus infection. Overall study: CMV infection plus the matching HLA type was flagged by public TCR beta signatures. Overall study results and limits: CMV carriers with the relevant HLA were identified by cumulative public TCR beta family frequency. The ex vivo response was dominated by HLA-C-restricted CMV-specific TCR beta clonotypes.

CDR3 length: 16 amino acids. The germline V gene has CDR1 SGHVT and CDR2 SQSDAQ. Trimming took off 9 bases at V and 2 bases at J, with 17 bases between the two ends. TCRdb re-analysed the reads in MiXCR, keeping a single row per CDR3 protein. The table includes roughly 600,000 distinct CDR3 sequences, 24% detected once. Regarding this clonotype: Antigen: not known.

The source is a human donor in good health (CMV status not recorded). Some clones in this sample may be carry-over from other donors' samples. The J gene is TRBJ2-6, the V gene TRBV7-4; D ambiguous. The specimen was CD8+ T cells from PBMCs. CDR3 amino acids: CASYNIGRTGANVLTF. The CDR3 DNA sequence: TGTGCCAGTTATAATATAGGGCGTACTGGGGCCAACGTCCTGACTTTC.